Below are 3 T cell receptor beta chains sequenced from a single sample in a study of cytomegalovirus exposure and HLA in healthy donors. Produced via immunoSEQ multiplex PCR; TCRdb's table is partial and in-frame only. Altogether approximately 130,000 clones are present, more than 70% being singletons, with the ten largest covering roughly 1.9%. Material: PBMCs. The receptors derive from a woman between 25 and 40 years old in good health and CMV-seronegative.

A single count supports this clone. This chain uses TRBV6-1 with TRBJ1-1; the D is unclear. Germline values: CDR1 MNHNS, CDR2 SASEGT. The CDR3 is made up of 14 amino acids. V dropped 2 bases and J dropped 4 bases, with 11 bases sitting between them. The CDR3 loop reads CASSEMGGVTEAFF. CDR3 nucleotides: TGTGCCAGCAGTGAAATGGGTGGAGTCACTGAAGCTTTCTTT.

V and J are TRBV5-1 and TRBJ1-6, with D unresolved. Germline CDR1 and CDR2: SGHRS and YFSETQ. This CDR3 has 14 amino acids. V lost 0 bases to trimming and J lost 10 bases, with 11 bases between them. The CDR3 region has the DNA TGCGCCAGCAGCTTGGGCCAGCTAGAATCACCCCTCCACTTT. The encoded protein is CASSLGQLESPLHF.

The chain couples TRBV28 to TRBJ1-5; D is perhaps TRBD1 (6 bases). The CDR3 spans 14 residues. Germline V CDR1 and CDR2: MDHEN, SYDVKM. Deletions cut 5 bases from V and 6 bases from J, with 14 bases between. CDR3: CASSATGKGQPQHF. The CDR3 DNA reads TGTGCCAGCAGTGCCACAGGGAAGGGTCAGCCCCAGCATTTT.